The text below deals with one TCR beta chain. The target antigen is unknown. This entry comes from a study of yellow fever vaccine responses in identical twins. Study observations and caveats: The authors reported partly convergent, partly personalized vaccine responses in identical twins.

Using its own MiXCR run on the RT-PCR reads, TCRdb lists one record per CDR3 protein. The sample comprises fewer than 6,500 distinct CDR3 sequences, about three quarters of which are singletons, and roughly 2.6% rests with the top ten. The CDR3 is 17 amino acids. V lost 8 bases and J lost 4; bases outside the gene matches: 14. Germline V lookup: CDR1 LGHNT, CDR2 FRNRAP. Sequencing used T cells from blood (PBMCs), unsorted or a sorted subset (not recorded which), obtained before or after yellow fever vaccination (not recorded which). The TCR was taken from a woman aged 18-29 years who received the yellow fever vaccine. This chain links TRBV12-5 with TRBJ2-1, with 10 bases matching TRBD2. The CDR3: CASTPLAGEGVYNEQFF. In DNA form, the CDR3 reads TGTGCTAGTACCCCGCTAGCGGGAGAAGGGGTATACAATGAGCAGTTCTTC.